This paragraph reports one T cell receptor (beta chain). This specimen comes from a study of T cell repertoires in cytomegalovirus infection. The CDR3 covers 16 residues. V shed 6 bases and J 5 bases; nucleotides not matched to a gene: 12. The germline V gene has CDR1 MNHNS and CDR2 SASEGT. TCRdb ran MiXCR on the reads and lists one entry per CDR3 protein. The data hold about 160,000 distinct CDR3 sequences, with 15% to 20% observed a single time. The chain has TRBV6-1 and TRBJ1-1; TRBD1 matches 10 bases. The specimen was CD8+ T cells from PBMCs. The sequence was collected from a human donor in good health (CMV status not recorded). Some clones in this sample may be carry-over from other donors' samples. The CDR3 nucleotides read TGTGCCAGCAGCGCTGACAGGGGGCCTATCGGAACTGAAGCTTTCTTT. It yields the protein CASSADRGPIGTEAFF.